The count of the clone carrying this TCR beta chain is one. Its antigen is currently unknown. The CDR3 contains 11 residues. Germline assignment: CDR1 MDHEN and CDR2 SYDVKM. V lost 5 bases, J lost 4 bases, and 5 bases lay in between. The sample comes from a study of cytomegalovirus exposure and HLA in healthy donors. Overall study results and limits: Per a later analysis, 18,000 or so TCR beta sequences showed association with HLA alleles at 0.05 false discovery rate. For TCR beta chains, V- and J-gene trimming was later linked to a missense DCLRE1C variant. The study listed 164 cytomegalovirus-associated TCR beta chains.

The PCR employed 60 Vbeta primers together with 13 Jbeta primers. Libraries were prepared by immunoSEQ multiplex PCR; TCRdb keeps only in-frame clonotypes and omits some of them. The data show 150,000 to 200,000 clones, approximately 82% seen once. The chain joins TRBV28 to TRBJ2-5, with D unclear. Sequencing used PBMCs. This clonotype was sampled from a woman aged 25 to 39 in good health and CMV-seronegative. The CDR3 DNA reads TGTGCCAGCAGTACCAGAGAGACCCAGTACTTC. It specifies CASSTRETQYF. Using reference TRBV28 and TRBJ2-5 for the parts outside the CDR3, the full variable domain is DVKVTQSSRYLVKRTGEKVFLECVQDMDHENMFWYRQDPGLGLRLIYFSYDVKMKEKGDIPEGYSVSREKKERFSLILESASTNQTSMYLCASSTRETQYFGPGTRLLVL.